Described below is a single TCR beta chain sequence and its context. This sample was included in a study of cytomegalovirus exposure and HLA in healthy donors. CDR1 and CDR2 from the germline V gene are SGDLS and YYNGEE. This CDR3 spans 14 amino acids. J lost 1 base, V lost 4 bases, and 4 bases had no gene match. The protocol was immunoSEQ multiplex PCR, while the TCRdb copy is restricted to in-frame clones and leaves out a portion. The sample shows fewer than 150,000 clones, roughly 88% of them seen only once. The J gene is TRBJ2-5, the V gene TRBV9, with 7 bases fitting TRBD2. This sequence originates from a man aged 18 to 29 in good health and CMV-seronegative. Material for sequencing was PBMCs. The CDR3 reads CASSPGGGQETQYF. CDR3 nucleotides: TGTGCCAGCAGCCCTGGGGGGGGCCAAGAGACCCAGTACTTC. Complete variable domain (other parts from reference TRBV9 and TRBJ2-5): DSGVTQTPKHLITATGQRVTLRCSPRSGDLSVYWYQQSLDQGLQFLIQYYNGEERAKGNILERFSAQQFPDLHSELNLSSLELGDSALYFCASSPGGGQETQYFGPGTRLLVL.